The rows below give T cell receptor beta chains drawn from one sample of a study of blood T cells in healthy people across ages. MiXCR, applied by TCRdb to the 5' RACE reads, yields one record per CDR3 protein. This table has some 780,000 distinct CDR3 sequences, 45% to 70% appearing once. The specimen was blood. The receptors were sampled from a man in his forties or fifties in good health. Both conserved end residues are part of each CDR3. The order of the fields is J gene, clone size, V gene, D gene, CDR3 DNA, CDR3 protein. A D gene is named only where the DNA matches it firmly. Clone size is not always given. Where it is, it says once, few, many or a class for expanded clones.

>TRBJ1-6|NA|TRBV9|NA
TGTGCCAGCAGCGCAGGACAGTTGTCAAATTCACCCCTCCACTTT
CASSAGQLSNSPLHF
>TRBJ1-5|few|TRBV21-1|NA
TGTGCCAGCAGCAAACCTCCGCGGGCCTATAGCAATCAGCCCCAGCATTTT
CASSKPPRAYSNQPQHF
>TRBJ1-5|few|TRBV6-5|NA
TGTGCCAGAAAACAGGGTTCCAATAGCAATCAGCCCCAGCATTTT
CARKQGSNSNQPQHF
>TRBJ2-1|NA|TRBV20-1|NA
TGCAGTGCCGACCCCGGGACGGGTTACAATGAGCAGTTCTTC
CSADPGTGYNEQFF
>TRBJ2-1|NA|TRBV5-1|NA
TGCGCCAGCAGCTTGCTGTGGATCGGAGACAATGAGCAGTTCTTC
CASSLLWIGDNEQFF
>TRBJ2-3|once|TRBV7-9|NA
TGTGCCAGCAGCTCGAAGAAGATCGGTAGCACAGATACGCAGTATTTT
CASSSKKIGSTDTQYF
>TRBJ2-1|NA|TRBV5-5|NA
TGTGCCAGCAGCCCTCCCGAGTCCGGGGGACTCTACAATGAGCAGTTCTTC
CASSPPESGGLYNEQFF
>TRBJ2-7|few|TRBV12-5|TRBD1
TGTGCTAGTGGCCCCGGACAGGGGGCGTCCGAGCAGTACTTC
CASGPGQGASEQYF
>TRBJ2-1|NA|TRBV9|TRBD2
TGTGCCAGCAGCGAAGGGGGATCGACTAGCGGTTACAATGAGCAGTTCTTC
CASSEGGSTSGYNEQFF
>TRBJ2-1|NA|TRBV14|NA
TGTGCCAGCAGCCAAGAGTTATCCGGGACTCAGTTCTTC
CASSQELSGTQFF
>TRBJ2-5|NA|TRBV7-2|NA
TGTGCCAGCAGCGATAGCCCCGGGGAAGAGACCCAGTACTTC
CASSDSPGEETQYF
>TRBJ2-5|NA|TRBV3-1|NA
TGTGCCAGCAGCCTCTATGGGGCAGAAGAGACCCAGTACTTC
CASSLYGAEETQYF
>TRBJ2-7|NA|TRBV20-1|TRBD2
TGCAGTGCTACGGGACTAGCGGGAACCTTCTCCTACGAGCAGTACTTC
CSATGLAGTFSYEQYF
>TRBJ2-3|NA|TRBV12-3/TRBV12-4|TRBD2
TGTGCCAGCAGTCCACCGGGAAGAGCGGGGTCTGATACGCAGTATTTT
CASSPPGRAGSDTQYF
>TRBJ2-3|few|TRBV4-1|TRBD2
TGCGCCAGCAGCCAAGGGTCCAGCGGGACCCCCGATACGCAGTATTTT
CASSQGSSGTPDTQYF
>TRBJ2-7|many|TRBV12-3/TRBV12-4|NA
TGTGCCAGCAGTGCCCGAGGTGGTGGTACGCACTACGAGCAGTACTTC
CASSARGGGTHYEQYF
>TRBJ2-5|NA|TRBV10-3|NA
TGTGCCATCAGTGAGCGTGGGGAAAACCAAGAGACCCAGTACTTC
CAISERGENQETQYF
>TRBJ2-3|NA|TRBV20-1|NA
TGCAGTGCTGGGGACTTTAGGCCCCCCCCAGATACGCAGTATTTT
CSAGDFRPPPDTQYF
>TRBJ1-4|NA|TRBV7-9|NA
TGTGCCAGCAGCGCCGGGACGTCCGAAAAACTGTTTTTT
CASSAGTSEKLFF
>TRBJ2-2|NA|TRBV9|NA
TGTGCCAGCAGGCAGGGCGCCGGGACACAGAACACCGGGGAGCTGTTTTTT
CASRQGAGTQNTGELFF
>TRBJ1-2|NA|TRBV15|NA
TGTGCCACCAGCAGAGATCGTTCAGGAAGCTATGGCTACACCTTC
CATSRDRSGSYGYTF
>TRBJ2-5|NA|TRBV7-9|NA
TGTGCCAGCAGCTTCCCCCCTCCTGGGGAGACCCAGTACTTC
CASSFPPPGETQYF
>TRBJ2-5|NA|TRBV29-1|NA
TGCAGCGTTCTCTTCCGCCAGGGAGGGACCCAGTACTTC
CSVLFRQGGTQYF
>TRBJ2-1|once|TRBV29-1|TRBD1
TGCAGCGTTGGGTCCTGGGACAGGGGACACAATGAGCAGTTCTTC
CSVGSWDRGHNEQFF
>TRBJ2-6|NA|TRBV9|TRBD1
TGTGCCAGCAGCGTATCAACCCCGGGACAGAATATCCCCTCTGGGGCCAACGTCCTGACTTTC
CASSVSTPGQNIPSGANVLTF
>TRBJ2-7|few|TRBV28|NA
TGTGCCAGCAGTACCCAAGGAGCCCTTAGGACCTACGAGCAGTACTTC
CASSTQGALRTYEQYF
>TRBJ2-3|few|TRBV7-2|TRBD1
TGTGCCAGCAGCTTAGGGCTACAGGGGGCCTCTAGCACAGATACGCAGTATTTT
CASSLGLQGASSTDTQYF
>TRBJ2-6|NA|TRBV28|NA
TGTGCCAGCAGGAAGCCAACCGGCACTGGGGCCAACGTCCTGACTTTC
CASRKPTGTGANVLTF
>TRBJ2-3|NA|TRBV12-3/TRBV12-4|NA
TGTGCCAGCAGTCCACCAAGACTAGGTGCAGATACGCAGTATTTT
CASSPPRLGADTQYF
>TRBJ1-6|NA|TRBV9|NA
TGTGCCAGCCCCGGCGATTCACCCCTCCACTTT
CASPGDSPLHF
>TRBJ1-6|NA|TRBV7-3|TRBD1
TGTGCCAGCAGCCGGGGACAGCCTAATTTACCCCTCCACTTT
CASSRGQPNLPLHF
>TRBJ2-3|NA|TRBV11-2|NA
TGTGCCAGCAGCTTAGGAGATTACACAGATACGCAGTATTTT
CASSLGDYTDTQYF
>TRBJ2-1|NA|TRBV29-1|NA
TGCAGCGTTGAAGGGGGGATTACCTACAATGAGCAGTTCTTC
CSVEGGITYNEQFF
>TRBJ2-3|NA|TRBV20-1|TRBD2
TGCAGTGCTATTGTCTCGGCTAGCGGGGAGGCAACGCAGTATTTT
CSAIVSASGEATQYF
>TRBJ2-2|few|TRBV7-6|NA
TGTGCCAGCACCTCCTCTGGGGCTGGGACCGGGGAGCTGTTTTTT
CASTSSGAGTGELFF
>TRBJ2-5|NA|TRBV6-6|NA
TGTGCCAGCAGTTATAGGAAAGAGACCCAGTACTTC
CASSYRKETQYF
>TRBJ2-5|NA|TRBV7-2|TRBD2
TGTGCCAGCAGCTTAGATTCGGGGGGGACCCAGTACTTC
CASSLDSGGTQYF
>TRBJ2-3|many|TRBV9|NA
TGTGCCAGCAGCCCCCGGGGGCTAGAAGGGGATACGCAGTATTTT
CASSPRGLEGDTQYF
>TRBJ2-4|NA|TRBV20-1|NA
TGCAGTGCTATGAAAAGCTCAAACATTCAGTACTTC
CSAMKSSNIQYF
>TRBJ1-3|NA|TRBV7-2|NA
TGTGCCAGCAGCTTCCAAGCGGGGAGCTCTGGAAACACCATATATTTT
CASSFQAGSSGNTIYF
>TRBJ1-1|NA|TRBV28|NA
TGTGCCAGCAGTTTATTGGGGAACACTGAAGCTTTCTTT
CASSLLGNTEAFF
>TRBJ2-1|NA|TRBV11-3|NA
TGTGCCAGCAGCTTAGTCTCGGATGAGCAGTTCTTC
CASSLVSDEQFF
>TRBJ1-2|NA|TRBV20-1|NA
TGCAGTGCTCAAGAAGCTAACTATGGCTACACCTTC
CSAQEANYGYTF
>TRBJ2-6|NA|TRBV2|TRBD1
TGTGCCAGCGGGAGGCAAAGGACAGGGGTCTCTGGGGCCAACGTCCTGACTTTC
CASGRQRTGVSGANVLTF
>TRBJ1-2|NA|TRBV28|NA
TGTGCCAGCAGTTCCCCTCCAAGGTCGGCAGTTAACTATGGCTACACCTTC
CASSSPPRSAVNYGYTF
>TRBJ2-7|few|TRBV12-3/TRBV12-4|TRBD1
TGTGCCAGCAGTTCACAGGGACAGTACTACGAGCAGTACTTC
CASSSQGQYYEQYF
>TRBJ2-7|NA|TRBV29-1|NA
TGCAGCGTAAGATTATCAGGATACGACGAGCAGTACTTC
CSVRLSGYDEQYF
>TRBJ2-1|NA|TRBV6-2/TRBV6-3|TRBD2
TGTGCCAGCAGTCCCCCGGGGGGTTTTGTGGGAGATGAGCAGTTCTTC
CASSPPGGFVGDEQFF
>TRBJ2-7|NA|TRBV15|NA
TGTGCCACCAGCAGCGGACGCCGACCGGAGCAGTACTTC
CATSSGRRPEQYF
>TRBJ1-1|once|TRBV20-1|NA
TGCAGTGCTAACACCGCGGGGTACGCTGAAGCTTTCTTT
CSANTAGYAEAFF
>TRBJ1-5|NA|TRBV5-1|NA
TGCGCCAGCAGTTCAGGGGACAATCAGCCCCAGCATTTT
CASSSGDNQPQHF
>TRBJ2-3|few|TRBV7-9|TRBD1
TGTGCCAGCAGCCCTCGACAGGGGCGCATGACAGATACGCAGTATTTT
CASSPRQGRMTDTQYF
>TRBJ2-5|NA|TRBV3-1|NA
TGTGCCAGCAGCCAAGACTGGAACCAAGAGACCCAGTACTTC
CASSQDWNQETQYF
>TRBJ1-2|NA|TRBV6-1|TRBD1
TGTGCCAGCGAGGGGACAGTCGATCTCTATGGCTACACCTTC
CASEGTVDLYGYTF
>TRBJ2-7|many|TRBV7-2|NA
TGTGCCAGCAGCTTAACGGGATACGAGCAGTACTTC
CASSLTGYEQYF